This entry is about one T cell receptor (beta chain). The CDR3 consists of 13 residues. V was shortened by 7 bases and J by 6 bases, with 15 bases between the two germline ends. Germline V gives CDR1 SGHTA, CDR2 FQGNSA. This entry belongs to a study of shared clonotypes between healthy human individuals. The authors divided CD4+ cells into CD45RA+ naive and CD45RA-negative memory subsets. Repertoires were generated with immunoSEQ multiplex PCR, while TCRdb's copy carries only in-frame clones and drops some. This table holds approximately 1.4 million clones, around 98% found once. The clonotype comes from a man younger than 40 in good health. The chain links TRBV7-2 to TRBJ1-2; D is possibly TRBD1 (6 bases). Source material: naive CD4+ T cells sorted from blood. Described subset: CD45RA+ positively selected. CDR3 region: CASTRDRRHGYTF. The CDR3 region has the DNA TGTGCCAGCACGAGAGACAGGAGGCATGGCTACACCTTC.